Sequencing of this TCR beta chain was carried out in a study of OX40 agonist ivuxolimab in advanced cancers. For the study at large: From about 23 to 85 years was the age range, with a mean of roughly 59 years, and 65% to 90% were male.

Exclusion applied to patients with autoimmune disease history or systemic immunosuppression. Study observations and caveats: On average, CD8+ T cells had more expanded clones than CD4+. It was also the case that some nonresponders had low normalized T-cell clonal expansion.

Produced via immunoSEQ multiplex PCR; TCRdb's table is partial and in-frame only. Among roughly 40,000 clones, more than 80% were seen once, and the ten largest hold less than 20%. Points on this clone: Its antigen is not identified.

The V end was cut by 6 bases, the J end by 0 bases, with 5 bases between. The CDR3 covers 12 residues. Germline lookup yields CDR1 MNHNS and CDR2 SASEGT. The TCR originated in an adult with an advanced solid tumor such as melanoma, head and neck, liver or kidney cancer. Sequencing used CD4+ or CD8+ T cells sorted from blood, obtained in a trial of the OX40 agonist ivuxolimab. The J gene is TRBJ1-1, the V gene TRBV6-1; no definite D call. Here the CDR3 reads CASRELNTEAFF. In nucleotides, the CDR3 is TGTGCCAGCAGGGAACTGAACACTGAAGCTTTCTTT.